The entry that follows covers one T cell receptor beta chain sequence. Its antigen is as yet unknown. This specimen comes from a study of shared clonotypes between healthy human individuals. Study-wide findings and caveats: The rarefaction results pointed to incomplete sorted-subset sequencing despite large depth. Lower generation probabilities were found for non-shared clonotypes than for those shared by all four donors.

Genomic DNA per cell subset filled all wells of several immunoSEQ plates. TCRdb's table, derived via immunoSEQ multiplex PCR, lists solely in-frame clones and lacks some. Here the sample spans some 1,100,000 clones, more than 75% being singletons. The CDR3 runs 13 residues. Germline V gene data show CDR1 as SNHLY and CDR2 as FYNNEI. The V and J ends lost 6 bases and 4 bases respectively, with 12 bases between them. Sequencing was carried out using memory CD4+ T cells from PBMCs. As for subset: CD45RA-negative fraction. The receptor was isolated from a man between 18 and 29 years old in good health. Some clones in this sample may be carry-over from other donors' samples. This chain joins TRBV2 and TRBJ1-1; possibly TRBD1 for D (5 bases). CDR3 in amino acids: CASRRVRGTEAFF. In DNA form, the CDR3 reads TGTGCCAGCAGAAGAGTAAGGGGCACTGAAGCTTTCTTT.